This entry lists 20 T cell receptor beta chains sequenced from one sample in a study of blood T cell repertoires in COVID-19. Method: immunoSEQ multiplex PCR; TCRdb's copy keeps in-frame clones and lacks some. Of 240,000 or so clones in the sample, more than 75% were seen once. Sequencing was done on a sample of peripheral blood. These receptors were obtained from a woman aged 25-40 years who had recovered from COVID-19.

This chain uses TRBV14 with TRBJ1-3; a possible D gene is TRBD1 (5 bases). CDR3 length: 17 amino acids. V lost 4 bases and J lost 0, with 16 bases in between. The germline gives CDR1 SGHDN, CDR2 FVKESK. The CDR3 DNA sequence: TGTGCCAGCAGCCTCTTTCCAGGACATTCCTCTGGAAACACCATATATTTT. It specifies CASSLFPGHSSGNTIYF.

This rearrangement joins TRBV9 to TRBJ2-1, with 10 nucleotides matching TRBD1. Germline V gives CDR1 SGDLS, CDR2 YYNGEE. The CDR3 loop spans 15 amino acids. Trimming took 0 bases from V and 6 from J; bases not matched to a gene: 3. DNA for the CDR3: TGTGCCAGCAGCGTAGAAGGGACAGGGGCCAATGAGCAGTTCTTC. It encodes CASSVEGTGANEQFF.

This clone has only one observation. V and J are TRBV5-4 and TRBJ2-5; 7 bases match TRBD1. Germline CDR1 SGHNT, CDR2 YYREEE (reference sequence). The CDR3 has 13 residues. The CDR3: CVYARGRWETQYF. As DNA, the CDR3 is TGTGTTTACGCTAGGGGGCGATGGGAGACCCAGTACTTC.

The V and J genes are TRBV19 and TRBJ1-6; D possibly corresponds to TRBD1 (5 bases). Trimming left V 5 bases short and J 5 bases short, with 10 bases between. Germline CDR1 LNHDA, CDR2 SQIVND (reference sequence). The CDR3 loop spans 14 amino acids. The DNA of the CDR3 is TGTGCCAGTAGTGAAGGGGTTAATAATTCACCCCTCCACTTT. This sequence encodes CASSEGVNNSPLHF.

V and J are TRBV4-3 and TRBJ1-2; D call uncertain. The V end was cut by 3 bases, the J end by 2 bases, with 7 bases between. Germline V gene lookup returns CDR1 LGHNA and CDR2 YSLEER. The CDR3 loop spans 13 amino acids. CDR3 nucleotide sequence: TGCGCCAGCAGCCACCGAGGCAACTATGGCTACACCTTC. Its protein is CASSHRGNYGYTF.

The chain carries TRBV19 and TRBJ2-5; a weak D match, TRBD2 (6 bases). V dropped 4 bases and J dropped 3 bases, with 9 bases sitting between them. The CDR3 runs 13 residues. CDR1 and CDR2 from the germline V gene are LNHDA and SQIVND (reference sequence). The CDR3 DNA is TGTGCCAGTAGTAGGGGGACTGAAGAGACCCAGTACTTC. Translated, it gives CASSRGTEETQYF.

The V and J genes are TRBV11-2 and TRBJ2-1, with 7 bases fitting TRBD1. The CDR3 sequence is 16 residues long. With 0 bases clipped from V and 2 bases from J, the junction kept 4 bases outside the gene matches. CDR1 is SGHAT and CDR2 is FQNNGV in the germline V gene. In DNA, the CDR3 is TGTGCCAGCAGCTTAGAGACAGGGAATACCTACAATGAGCAGTTCTTC. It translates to CASSLETGNTYNEQFF.

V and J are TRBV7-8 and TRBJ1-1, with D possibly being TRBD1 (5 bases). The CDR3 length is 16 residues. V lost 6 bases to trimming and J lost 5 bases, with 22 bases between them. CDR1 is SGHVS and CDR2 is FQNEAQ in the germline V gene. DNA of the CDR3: TGTGCCAGCAGTCCGACGTTGGGGCCAGGGTGGACTGAAGCTTTCTTT. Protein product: CASSPTLGPGWTEAFF.

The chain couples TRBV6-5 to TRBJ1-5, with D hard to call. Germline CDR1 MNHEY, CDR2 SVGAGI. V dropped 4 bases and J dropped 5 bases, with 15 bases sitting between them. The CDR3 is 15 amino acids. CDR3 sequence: CASSSSLAPYQPQHF. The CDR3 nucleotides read TGTGCCAGCAGTTCGTCCCTAGCCCCCTATCAGCCCCAGCATTTT.

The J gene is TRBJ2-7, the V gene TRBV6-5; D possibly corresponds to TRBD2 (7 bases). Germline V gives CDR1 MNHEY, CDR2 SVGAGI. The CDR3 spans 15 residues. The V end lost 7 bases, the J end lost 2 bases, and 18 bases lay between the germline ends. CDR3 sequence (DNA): TGTGCCAGCAACTTGGGGGCTAGCGGTACCTACGAGCAGTACTTC. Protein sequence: CASNLGASGTYEQYF.

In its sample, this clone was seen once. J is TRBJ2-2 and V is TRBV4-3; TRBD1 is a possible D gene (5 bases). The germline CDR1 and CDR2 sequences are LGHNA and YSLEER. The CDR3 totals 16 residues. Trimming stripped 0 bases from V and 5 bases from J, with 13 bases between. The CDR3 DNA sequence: TGCGCCAGCAGCCAAGATCTTATAGGGGCGACCGGGGAGCTGTTTTTT. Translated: CASSQDLIGATGELFF.

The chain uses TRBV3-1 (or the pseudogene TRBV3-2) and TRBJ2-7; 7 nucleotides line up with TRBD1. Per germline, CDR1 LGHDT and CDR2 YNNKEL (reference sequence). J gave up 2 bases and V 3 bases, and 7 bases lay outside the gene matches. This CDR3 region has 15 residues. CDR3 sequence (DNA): TGTGCCAGCAGCCACCCGGGACAGTCAACCTACGAGCAGTACTTC. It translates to CASSHPGQSTYEQYF.

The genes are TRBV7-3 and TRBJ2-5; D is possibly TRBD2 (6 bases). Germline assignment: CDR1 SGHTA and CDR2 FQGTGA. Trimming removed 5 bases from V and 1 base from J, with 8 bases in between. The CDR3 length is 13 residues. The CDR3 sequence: CASSRGAQETQYF. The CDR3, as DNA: TGTGCCAGCAGCCGCGGGGCCCAAGAGACCCAGTACTTC.

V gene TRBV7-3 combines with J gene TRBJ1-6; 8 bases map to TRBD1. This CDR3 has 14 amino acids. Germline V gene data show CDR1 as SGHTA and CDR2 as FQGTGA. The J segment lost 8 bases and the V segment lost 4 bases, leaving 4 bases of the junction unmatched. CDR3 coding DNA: TGTGCCAGCAGCTGGACAGGGTTTGATTCACCCCTCCACTTT. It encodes CASSWTGFDSPLHF.

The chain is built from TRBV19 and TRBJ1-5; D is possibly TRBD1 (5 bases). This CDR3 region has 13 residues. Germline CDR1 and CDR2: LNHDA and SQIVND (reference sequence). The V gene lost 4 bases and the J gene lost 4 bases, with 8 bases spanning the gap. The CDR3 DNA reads TGTGCCAGTAGTAGGGACTGGAATCAGCCCCAGCATTTT. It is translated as CASSRDWNQPQHF.

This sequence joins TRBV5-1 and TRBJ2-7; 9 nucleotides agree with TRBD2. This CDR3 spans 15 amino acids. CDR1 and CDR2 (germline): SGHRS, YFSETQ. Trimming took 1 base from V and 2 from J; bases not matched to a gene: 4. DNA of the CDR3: TGCGCCAGCAGCTTGAGTCTAGCGGGGCCCTACGAGCAGTACTTC. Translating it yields CASSLSLAGPYEQYF.

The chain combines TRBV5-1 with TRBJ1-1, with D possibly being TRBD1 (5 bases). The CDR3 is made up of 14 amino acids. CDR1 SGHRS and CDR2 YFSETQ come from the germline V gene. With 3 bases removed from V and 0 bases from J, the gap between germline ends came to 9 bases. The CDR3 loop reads CASSWGLMNTEAFF. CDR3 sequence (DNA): TGCGCCAGCAGCTGGGGACTCATGAACACTGAAGCTTTCTTT.

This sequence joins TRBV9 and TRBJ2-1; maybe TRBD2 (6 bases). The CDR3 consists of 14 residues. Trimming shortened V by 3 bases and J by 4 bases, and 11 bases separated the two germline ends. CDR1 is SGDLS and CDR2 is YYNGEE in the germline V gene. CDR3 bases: TGTGCCAGCAGCGGAGGTGGGACTTACAATGAGCAGTTCTTC. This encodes CASSGGGTYNEQFF.

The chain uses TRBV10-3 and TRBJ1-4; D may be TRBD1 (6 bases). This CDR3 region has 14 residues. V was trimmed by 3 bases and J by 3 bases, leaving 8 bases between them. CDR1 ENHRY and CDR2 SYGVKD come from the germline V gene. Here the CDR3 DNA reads TGTGCCATCAGTGAAGAGGGGGCTAATGAAAAACTGTTTTTT. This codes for CAISEEGANEKLFF.

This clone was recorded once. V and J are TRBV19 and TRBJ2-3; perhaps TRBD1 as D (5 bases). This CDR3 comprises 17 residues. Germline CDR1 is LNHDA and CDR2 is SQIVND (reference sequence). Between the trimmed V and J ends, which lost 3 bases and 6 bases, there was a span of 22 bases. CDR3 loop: CASSIGMGLAGADTQYF. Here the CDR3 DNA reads TGTGCCAGTAGTATTGGGATGGGGTTAGCTGGGGCCGATACGCAGTATTTT.